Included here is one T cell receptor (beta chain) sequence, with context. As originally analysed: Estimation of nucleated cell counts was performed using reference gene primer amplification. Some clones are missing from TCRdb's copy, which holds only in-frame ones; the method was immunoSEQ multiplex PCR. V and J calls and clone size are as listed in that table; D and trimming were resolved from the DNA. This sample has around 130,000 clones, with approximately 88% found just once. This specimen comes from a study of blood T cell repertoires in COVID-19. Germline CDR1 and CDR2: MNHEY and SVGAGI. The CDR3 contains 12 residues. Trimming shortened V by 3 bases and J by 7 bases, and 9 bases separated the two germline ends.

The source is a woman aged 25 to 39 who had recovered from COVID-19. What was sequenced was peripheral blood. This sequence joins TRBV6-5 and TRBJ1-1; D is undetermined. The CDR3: CASSYNGDEAFF. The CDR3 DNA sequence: TGTGCCAGCAGTTATAACGGTGATGAAGCTTTCTTT.